Presented here are 11 T cell receptor beta chains from one specimen sequenced in a study of blood T cell repertoires in COVID-19. The repertoire was sequenced with immunoSEQ multiplex PCR; TCRdb's copy has only in-frame clones and lacks some. The sample lists around 200,000 clones, roughly nine tenths occurring once. The sequencing sample was made of peripheral blood. Receptor source: a man between 65 and 85 years old with active or convalescent COVID-19.

The chain links TRBV6-5 to TRBJ1-6; 8 bases agree with TRBD1. The J segment lost 10 bases and the V segment lost 7 bases, leaving 9 bases of the junction unmatched. CDR1 is MNHEY and CDR2 is SVGAGI in the germline V gene. This CDR3 comprises 14 residues. In DNA form, the CDR3 reads TGTGCCAGCAAGACAGGGGCCTACAGATCACCCCTCCACTTT. It encodes CASKTGAYRSPLHF.

The chain recombines TRBV5-6 with TRBJ1-1; TRBD1 is a possible D gene (5 bases). Trimming took off 4 bases at V and 3 bases at J, with 16 bases between the two ends. From germline, CDR1 is SGHDT and CDR2 YYEEEE. This CDR3 contains 15 residues. This CDR3 is CASSLLGGKDTEAFF. The CDR3, as DNA: TGTGCCAGCAGCCTCCTGGGGGGGAAGGACACTGAAGCTTTCTTT.

This chain connects TRBV7-3 to TRBJ2-2, with D possibly being TRBD2 (6 bases). Trimming took 6 bases from V and 1 from J, leaving 12 bases between them. CDR3 length: 15 residues. Germline lookup yields CDR1 SGHTA and CDR2 FQGTGA. CDR3 sequence: CASSYLGGNTGELFF. The DNA of the CDR3 is TGTGCCAGCAGTTACCTGGGAGGGAACACCGGGGAGCTGTTTTTT. Full variable domain (remainder filled in from reference TRBV7-3 and TRBJ2-2): GAGVSQTPSNKVTEKGKYVELRCDPISGHTALYWYRQSLGQGPEFLIYFQGTGAADDSGLPNDRFFAVRPEGSVSTLKIQRTERGDSAVYLCASSYLGGNTGELFFGEGSRLTVL.

J is TRBJ1-4 and V is TRBV29-1; TRBD1 is a possible D gene (5 bases). Germline V gene data show CDR1 as SQVTM and CDR2 as ANQGSEA. V was shortened by 4 bases and J by 6 bases, with 15 bases between the two germline ends. This CDR3 region has 14 residues. CDR3 nucleotide sequence: TGCAGCGTTGGGGACTCCCCGGTGCATGAAAAACTGTTTTTT. It is translated as CSVGDSPVHEKLFF.

The chain carries TRBV28 and TRBJ2-5, with 9 positions matching TRBD2. The V gene end was trimmed by 5 bases and the J gene end by 5 bases; junction bases not matched to a gene: 6. This CDR3 is built from 14 residues. Germline assignment: CDR1 MDHEN and CDR2 SYDVKM. CDR3 sequence (DNA): TGTGCCAGCAGTCTCACTAGCGGGTGGGAGACCCAGTACTTC. This sequence encodes CASSLTSGWETQYF.

This clone was seen only once. The rearrangement joins TRBV5-5 to TRBJ1-3; possibly TRBD1 for D (6 bases). Trimming pared 4 bases from V and 0 bases from J, leaving 17 bases between. The CDR3 sequence is 17 residues long. Germline V gives CDR1 SGHKS, CDR2 YYEKEE (reference sequence). CDR3 in amino acids: CASSLTTGQHSGNTIYF. The CDR3 coding sequence is TGTGCCAGCAGCCTGACTACCGGACAGCACTCTGGAAACACCATATATTTT.

The rearrangement links TRBV2 to TRBJ1-4, with TRBD1 matching over 9 bases. With V trimmed by 6 bases and J by 7 bases, 9 bases remained unmatched. CDR3 size: 15 residues. Germline V gene lookup returns CDR1 SNHLY and CDR2 FYNNEI. The chain's CDR3 is CASRGQGFDSEKLFF. The CDR3 coding sequence is TGTGCCAGCAGGGGACAGGGATTTGATAGTGAAAAACTGTTTTTT.

V usage is TRBV24-1 and J usage is TRBJ2-1, with 8 bases identical to TRBD2. CDR1 is KGHDR and CDR2 is SFDVKD in the germline V gene. Losses at the gene ends were 7 bases for V and 8 bases for J; bases not matched to a gene: 15. The CDR3 consists of 16 residues. CDR3 residues: CATRDGTSKRGDEQFF. As DNA, the CDR3 is TGTGCCACCAGGGACGGGACTAGTAAAAGGGGCGATGAGCAGTTCTTC.

The gene calls are TRBV30 and TRBJ1-1; D gene uncertain. Germline CDR1 is GTSNPN and CDR2 is SVGIG (reference sequence). The germline V and J ends were trimmed by 5 bases and 4 bases, with 17 bases remaining between them. The CDR3 runs 14 residues. For the CDR3, the DNA is TGTGCCTGGGGCCCCCAGACGCGCGGCACTGAAGCTTTCTTT. Protein sequence: CAWGPQTRGTEAFF. Looking up the rest from reference TRBV30 and TRBJ1-1 gives the full variable domain: SQTIHQWPATLVQPVGSPLSLECTVEGTSNPNLYWYRQAAGRGLQLLFYSVGIGQISSEVPQNLSASRPQDRQFILSSKKLLLSDSGFYLCAWGPQTRGTEAFFGQGTRLTVV.

With respect to this clone: Other DNA sequences in the sample encode the same CDR3. This chain joins TRBV7-8 and TRBJ1-1; TRBD1 matches 9 bases. With V trimmed by 5 bases and J by 0 bases, 4 bases remained unmatched. The germline V gene encodes CDR1 SGHVS and CDR2 FQNEAQ. CDR3 length equals 15 residues. The CDR3 region is CASSPRDRVNTEAFF. CDR3 DNA: TGTGCCAGCAGCCCGAGGGACAGGGTGAACACTGAAGCTTTCTTT.

The chain has TRBV28 and TRBJ1-1; D remains unclear. Germline assignment: CDR1 MDHEN and CDR2 SYDVKM. Between the trimmed V and J ends, which lost 5 bases and 1 base, there was a span of 11 bases. CDR3 length: 14 residues. In DNA, the CDR3 is TGTGCCAGCAGTCCGTCGAGTCCGAACACTGAAGCTTTCTTT. Translating gives CASSPSSPNTEAFF.